The entry below describes one TCR beta chain. Its matching antigen is unknown. The assay was immunoSEQ multiplex PCR, and TCRdb's table has in-frame clones only and misses some. Of approximately 72,000 clones in the sample, 84% were seen once. Germline CDR1 reads MNHEY; CDR2 reads SMNVEV (reference sequence). The CDR3 extends over 14 amino acids. The ends were cut back, 2 bases at V and 5 bases at J, with 12 bases in the middle. These data belong to a study of OX40 agonist ivuxolimab in advanced cancers. Looking at the study overall: While on treatment, patients had intravenous ivuxolimab at 0.01 to 10 mg/kg every 2 weeks. Study-wide results and limits: Among the lowest levels of clonal expansion were found in partial responders at 0.1-3.0 mg/kg. Researchers did not determine the expanded peripheral T cells' antigen specificity. Clonal expansion was seen in CD4+ and CD8+ blood T cells by week 6 at 0.1 to 3.0 mg/kg.

This clonotype was obtained from an adult with an advanced solid tumor such as melanoma, head and neck, liver or kidney cancer. The specimen was CD4+ or CD8+ T cells sorted from blood, collected in a trial of the OX40 agonist ivuxolimab. The chain uses TRBV27 and TRBJ1-1; D ambiguous. CDR3 in amino acids: CASSLVRGSTEAFF. The DNA of the CDR3 is TGTGCCAGCAGTTTAGTTAGAGGGTCGACTGAAGCTTTCTTT.